This T cell receptor (beta chain) is from a study of graft-versus-host responses after intestinal transplantation. Study at large: Every one of the recipients received anti-thymocyte globulin induction and afterwards took tacrolimus and steroids for around 3 years.

The CDR3 is 14 amino acids. The V segment lost 6 bases and the J segment 8 bases; nucleotides outside the gene matches: 5. Germline values: CDR1 MNHNS, CDR2 SASEGT. The assay was immunoSEQ multiplex PCR, and TCRdb's table has in-frame clones only and misses some. This table has about 41,000 clones, around 95% appearing once. Study observations and caveats: Circulating GvH clones peaking coincided with falling HvG clones soon after transplant.

Worth noting for this clone: Its cognate antigen is unknown.

Sequencing used unstimulated CD8+ T cells sorted from spleen or lymph node cells, obtained before transplant. The chain joins TRBV6-1 to TRBJ1-6; TRBD1 matches at 9 bases. The sequence derives from a human donor who was the organ donor for an intestinal transplant. CDR3 residues: CASRGQGNDSPLHF. CDR3 DNA sequence: TGTGCCAGCAGGGGACAGGGCAATGATTCACCCCTCCACTTT.